The clone carrying this T cell receptor (beta chain) appeared a few times. The data belong to a study of blood T cell repertoires in COVID-19. Looking at the study overall: Spain, Italy and the United States supplied samples that represented acute and convalescent COVID-19. Sample material is recorded as cDNA or gDNA derived from T cells, B-cell-depleted T cells, or PBMCs.

Assay used: immunoSEQ multiplex PCR; TCRdb lists only in-frame clones, some missing. The table has around 70,000 clones, 86% seen once. The source of this sequence is a man under 40 with acute or convalescent COVID-19. The sequenced sample was peripheral blood.

In DNA form, the CDR3 reads TGTGCCAGCTCACCCGACAGGAGTAGCAATCAGCCCCAGCATTTT. Translation: CASSPDRSSNQPQHF. The V gene is TRBV18, the J gene TRBJ1-5; maybe TRBD1 (6 bases). Trimming shortened V by 3 bases and J by 0 bases, and 9 bases separated the two germline ends. Germline CDR1 KGHSH, CDR2 LQKENI. This CDR3 comprises 15 residues.